This entry is about one TCR beta chain. The sample originates from a study of blood T cell repertoires in COVID-19. Across the study: Both acute and convalescent COVID-19 samples were obtained from the United States, Italy and Spain. Sources were T cells, B-cell-depleted T cells, or PBMCs; the material itself was cDNA or gDNA.

Under the authors' procedure: Amplification of reference gene primers provided the estimated nucleated cell counts. Sequencing used immunoSEQ multiplex PCR; TCRdb keeps in-frame clones, though not all of them. V and J calls and clone size come straight from that table; D and trimming were deduced from the DNA. This table holds over 150,000 clones, approximately 90% found once. The germline V gene has CDR1 SQVTM and CDR2 ANQGSEA. The V end was cut by 4 bases, the J end by 1 base, with 11 bases between. The CDR3 loop spans 14 amino acids. This TCR came from a man aged 18-30 years with acute or convalescent COVID-19. The chain joins TRBV29-1 to TRBJ2-1, with D possibly matching TRBD1 (6 bases). The specimen was peripheral blood. The CDR3 coding sequence is TGCAGCGTTGTTGGGACAACGTCCTACAATGAGCAGTTCTTC. Protein product: CSVVGTTSYNEQFF.